Sequencing of this T cell receptor (beta chain) was carried out in a study of T cell changes during pregnancy in multiple sclerosis. V trimming: 5 bases; J trimming: 3 bases; junction bases outside the gene matches: 4. There are 13 residues in the CDR3. CDR1 SNHLY and CDR2 FYNNEI come from the germline V gene. TCRdb's table, derived via immunoSEQ multiplex PCR, lists solely in-frame clones and lacks some. The table includes about 64,000 clones, approximately 91% detected once. The chain joins TRBV2 to TRBJ2-7, with TRBD2 identical over 7 bases. The sequenced sample was peripheral blood, obtained in the second trimester of pregnancy. The sequence was collected from a female donor with multiple sclerosis, enrolled in a pregnancy study. The CDR3 loop reads CASSPAGVYEQYF. The CDR3, as DNA: TGTGCCAGCAGTCCGGCGGGGGTCTACGAGCAGTACTTC.